This TCR beta chain was captured in a study of OX40 agonist ivuxolimab in advanced cancers. Study background: Patients undergoing dose escalation presented with hepatocellular carcinoma, melanoma, renal cell or head and neck cancer. The study, taken as a whole, reports: Low levels of normalized T-cell clonal expansion also appeared in some nonresponders. The antigens recognized by the expanded peripheral T cells, that is their antigen specificity, were not determined.

In the case of this clone: No antigen is known for it.

TCRdb's copy holds only in-frame clones and misses some; the assay was immunoSEQ multiplex PCR. The sample holds tens of thousands of clones, about 85% seen once. This clonotype was sampled from an adult with an advanced solid tumor such as melanoma, head and neck, liver or kidney cancer. The sequences come from CD4+ or CD8+ T cells sorted from blood, collected in a trial of the OX40 agonist ivuxolimab.

The CDR3 loop is CASSPNRWENTIYF. For the CDR3, the DNA is TGTGCCAGCTCACCAAATCGATGGGAAAACACCATATATTTT. The chain recombines TRBV18 with TRBJ1-3; no clear D. CDR1 KGHSH and CDR2 LQKENI come from the germline V gene. The CDR3 is made up of 14 amino acids. V was cut by 2 bases and J by 6 bases, with 11 bases left in between.